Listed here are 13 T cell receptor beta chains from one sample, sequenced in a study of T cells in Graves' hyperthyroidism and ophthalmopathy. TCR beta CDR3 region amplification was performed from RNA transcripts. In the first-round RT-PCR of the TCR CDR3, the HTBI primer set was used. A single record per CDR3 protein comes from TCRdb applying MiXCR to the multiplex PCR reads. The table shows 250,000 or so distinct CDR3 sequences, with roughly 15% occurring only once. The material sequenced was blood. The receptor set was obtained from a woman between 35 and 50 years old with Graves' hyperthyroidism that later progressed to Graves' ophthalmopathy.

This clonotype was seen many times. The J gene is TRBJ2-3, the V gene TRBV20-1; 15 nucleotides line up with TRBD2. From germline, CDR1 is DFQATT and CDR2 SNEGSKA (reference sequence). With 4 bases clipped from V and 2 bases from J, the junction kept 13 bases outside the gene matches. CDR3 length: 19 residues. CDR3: CSATPVPGLAGGYTDTQYF. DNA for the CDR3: TGCAGTGCTACGCCTGTCCCGGGACTAGCGGGAGGTTACACAGATACGCAGTATTTT.

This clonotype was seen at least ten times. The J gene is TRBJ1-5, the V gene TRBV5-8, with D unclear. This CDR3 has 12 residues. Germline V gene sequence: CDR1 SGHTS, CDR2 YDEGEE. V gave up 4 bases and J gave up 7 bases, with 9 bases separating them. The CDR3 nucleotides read TGTGCCAGCAGCCCATCGTGGCAGCCCCAGCATTTT. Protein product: CASSPSWQPQHF.

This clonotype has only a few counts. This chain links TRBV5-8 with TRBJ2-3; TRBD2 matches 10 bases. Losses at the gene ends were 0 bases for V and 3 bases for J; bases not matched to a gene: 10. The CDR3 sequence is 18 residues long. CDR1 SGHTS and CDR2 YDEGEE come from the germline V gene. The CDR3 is CASSLAQSSGSWTDTQYF. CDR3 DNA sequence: TGTGCCAGCAGCTTGGCCCAATCTAGCGGGAGTTGGACAGATACGCAGTATTTT. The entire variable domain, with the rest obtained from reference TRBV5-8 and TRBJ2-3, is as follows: EAGVTQSPTHLIKTRGQQATLRCSPISGHTSVYWYQQALGLGLQFLLWYDEGEERNRGNFPPRFSGRQFPNYSSELNVNALELEDSALYLCASSLAQSSGSWTDTQYFGPGTRLTVL.

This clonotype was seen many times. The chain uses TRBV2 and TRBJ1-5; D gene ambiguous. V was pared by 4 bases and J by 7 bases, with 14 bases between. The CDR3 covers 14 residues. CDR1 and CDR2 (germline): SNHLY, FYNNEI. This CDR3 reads CASSGFPQGQPQHF. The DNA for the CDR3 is TGTGCCAGCAGTGGTTTTCCGCAAGGACAGCCCCAGCATTTT.

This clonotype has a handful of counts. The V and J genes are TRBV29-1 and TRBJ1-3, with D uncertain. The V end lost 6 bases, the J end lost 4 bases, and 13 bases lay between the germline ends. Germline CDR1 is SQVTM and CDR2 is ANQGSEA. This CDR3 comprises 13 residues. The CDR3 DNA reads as TGCAGCGTGTTACGGGTAGGAGGAAACACCATATATTTT. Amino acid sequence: CSVLRVGGNTIYF.

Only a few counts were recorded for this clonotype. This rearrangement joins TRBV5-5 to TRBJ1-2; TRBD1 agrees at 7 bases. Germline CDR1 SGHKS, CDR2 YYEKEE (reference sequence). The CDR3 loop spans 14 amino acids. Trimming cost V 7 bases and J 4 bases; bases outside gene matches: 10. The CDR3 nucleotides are TGTGCCAGCGGGACCGGGACAGAGCTCTATGGCTACACCTTC. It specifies CASGTGTELYGYTF.

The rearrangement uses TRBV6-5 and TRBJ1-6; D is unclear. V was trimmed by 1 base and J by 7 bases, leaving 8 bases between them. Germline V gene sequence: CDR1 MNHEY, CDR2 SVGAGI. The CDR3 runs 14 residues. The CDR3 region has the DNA TGTGCCAGCAGTTACTGGGAGGCGAATTCACCCCTCCACTTT. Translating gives CASSYWEANSPLHF.

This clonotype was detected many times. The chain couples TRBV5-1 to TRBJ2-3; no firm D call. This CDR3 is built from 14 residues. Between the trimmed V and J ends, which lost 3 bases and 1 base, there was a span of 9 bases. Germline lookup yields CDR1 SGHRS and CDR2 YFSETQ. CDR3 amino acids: CASSSTLRTDTQYF. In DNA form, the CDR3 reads TGCGCCAGCAGCTCAACTCTACGCACAGATACGCAGTATTTT.

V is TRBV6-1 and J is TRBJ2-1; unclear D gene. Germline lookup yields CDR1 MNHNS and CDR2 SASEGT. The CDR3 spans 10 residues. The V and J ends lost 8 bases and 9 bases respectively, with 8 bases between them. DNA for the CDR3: TGTGCCAGCGGTTTCTCTGAGCAGTTCTTC. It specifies CASGFSEQFF.

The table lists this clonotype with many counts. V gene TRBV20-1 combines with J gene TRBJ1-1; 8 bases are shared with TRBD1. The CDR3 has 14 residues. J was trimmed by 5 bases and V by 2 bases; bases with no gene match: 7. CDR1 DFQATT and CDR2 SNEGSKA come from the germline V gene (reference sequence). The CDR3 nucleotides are TGCAGTGCTAGATTGGACAGGGAGAAGACTGAAGCTTTCTTT. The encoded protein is CSARLDREKTEAFF.

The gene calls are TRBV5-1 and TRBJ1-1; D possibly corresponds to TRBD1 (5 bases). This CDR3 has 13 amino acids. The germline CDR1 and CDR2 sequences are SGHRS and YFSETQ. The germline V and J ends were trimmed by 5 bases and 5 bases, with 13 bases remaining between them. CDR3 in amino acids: CASSLQVGTEAFF. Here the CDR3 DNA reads TGCGCCAGCAGTTTACAGGTTGGTACTGAAGCTTTCTTT.

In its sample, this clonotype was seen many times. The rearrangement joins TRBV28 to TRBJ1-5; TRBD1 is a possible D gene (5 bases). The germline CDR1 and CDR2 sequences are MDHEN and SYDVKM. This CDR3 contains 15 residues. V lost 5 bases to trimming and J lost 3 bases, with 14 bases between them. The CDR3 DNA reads TGTGCCAGCAGTACCCCGAGACAGATCAATCAGCCCCAGCATTTT. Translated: CASSTPRQINQPQHF.

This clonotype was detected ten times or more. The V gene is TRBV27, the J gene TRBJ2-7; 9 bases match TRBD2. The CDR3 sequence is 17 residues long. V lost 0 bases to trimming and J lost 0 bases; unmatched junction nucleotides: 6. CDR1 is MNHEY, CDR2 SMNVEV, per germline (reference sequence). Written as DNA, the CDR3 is TGTGCCAGCAGTTTATCGCGGGGACTAGCTGCCTCCTACGAGCAGTACTTC. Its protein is CASSLSRGLAASYEQYF.